A selection of T cell receptor beta chains follows, all from one sample in a study of blood T cell repertoires in COVID-19. Profiled with immunoSEQ multiplex PCR; TCRdb holds only in-frame clones, not every one. The table includes just over 150,000 clones, 80% to 90% detected once. The sample was peripheral blood. The receptors originated from a woman aged 40 to 50 with acute or convalescent COVID-19. The CDR3 runs from the conserved cysteine through the conserved F or W. D genes are given only for firm matches. Expanded clones are given a class, and other clones once, few, many or no size at all.

>TRBJ1-1|.|TRBV19|TRBD1
CASTTGAMNTEAFF
TGTGCCAGTACCACAGGGGCGATGAACACTGAAGCTTTCTTT
>TRBJ2-7|.|TRBV27|.
CASSLPSGQSYLEQYF
TGTGCCAGCAGTTTACCAAGTGGACAGTCATATCTCGAGCAGTACTTC
>TRBJ2-7|.|TRBV9|TRBD2
CASSVGPSGLDEQYF
TGTGCCAGCAGCGTAGGGCCTAGCGGTCTCGACGAGCAGTACTTC
>TRBJ1-6|few|TRBV25-1|.
CASSPGSTGSPLHF
TGTGCCAGCAGTCCGGGCTCAACGGGGTCACCCCTCCACTTT
>TRBJ1-4|.|TRBV15|.
CATSKWDSSEGLFF
TGTGCCACCAGCAAATGGGACTCCTCGGAAGGACTGTTTTTT
>TRBJ1-4|.|TRBV28|.
CASSPRGGGEKLFF
TGTGCCAGCAGTCCGCGTGGAGGCGGTGAAAAACTGTTTTTT
>TRBJ2-7|.|TRBV15|.
CATSRDRGGYEQYF
TGTGCCACCAGCAGAGACAGGGGAGGGTACGAGCAGTACTTC
>TRBJ2-6|few|TRBV5-1|.
CASRRGSGANVLTF
TGCGCCAGCCGCCGCGGCTCTGGGGCCAACGTCCTGACTTTC
>TRBJ2-2|.|TRBV2|.
CASSVTSLNPGELFF
TGTGCCAGCAGTGTAACTAGTCTCAATCCCGGGGAGCTGTTTTTT
>TRBJ2-7|.|TRBV5-6|TRBD2
CASSLVGGENEQYF
TGTGCCAGCAGCTTGGTGGGAGGGGAGAACGAGCAGTACTTC
>TRBJ2-3|.|TRBV11-3|.
CASSLAQGRGDTQYF
TGTGCCAGCAGCTTAGCTCAAGGAAGGGGGGATACGCAGTATTTT